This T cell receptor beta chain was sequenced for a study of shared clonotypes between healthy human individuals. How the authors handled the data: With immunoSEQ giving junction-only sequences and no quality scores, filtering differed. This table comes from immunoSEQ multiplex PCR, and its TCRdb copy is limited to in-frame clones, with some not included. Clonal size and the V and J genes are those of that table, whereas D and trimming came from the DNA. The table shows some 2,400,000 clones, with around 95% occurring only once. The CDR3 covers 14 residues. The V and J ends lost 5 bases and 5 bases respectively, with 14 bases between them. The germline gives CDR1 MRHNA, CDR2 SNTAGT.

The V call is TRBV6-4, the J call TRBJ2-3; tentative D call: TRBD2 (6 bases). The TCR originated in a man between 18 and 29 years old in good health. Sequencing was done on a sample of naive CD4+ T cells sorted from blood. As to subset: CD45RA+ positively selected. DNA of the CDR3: TGTGCCAGCAGTAGTCTAGCGTATGAAGATACGCAGTATTTT. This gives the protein CASSSLAYEDTQYF.